A selection of T cell receptor beta chains follows, all from one sample in a study of cytomegalovirus exposure and HLA in healthy donors. TCRdb's copy holds only in-frame clones and misses some; the assay was immunoSEQ multiplex PCR. Counted here are some 170,000 clones, approximately 76% occurring once; the ten biggest clones make up about 1.3%. Sequencing input: PBMCs. These receptors were obtained from a man aged 55-75 years in good health and CMV-seronegative. CDR3s include the opening cysteine and the closing phenylalanine or tryptophan. A D gene is named only where the DNA matches it firmly. Only part of the rows carry a size: once, few, many, or a class if the clone is expanded.

V,size,D,J,CDR3,DNA
TRBV15,NA,NA,TRBJ2-7,CATSRGGRGYEQYF,TGTGCCACCAGCAGGGGTGGCAGGGGCTACGAGCAGTACTTC
TRBV11-1,once,NA,TRBJ1-6,CASSLGQINSPLHF,TGTGCCAGCAGCTTAGGACAGATTAATTCACCCCTCCACTTT
TRBV6-5,NA,TRBD1,TRBJ1-2,CASRSWTGNYGYTF,TGTGCCAGCAGAAGCTGGACAGGGAACTATGGCTACACCTTC
TRBV5-1,NA,TRBD2,TRBJ2-1,CASGLGRDNEQFF,TGCGCCAGCGGACTAGGCCGGGACAATGAGCAGTTCTTC
TRBV6-6,few,TRBD1,TRBJ2-5,CASSVGTGGQETQYF,TGTGCCAGCAGCGTCGGGACAGGGGGCCAAGAGACCCAGTACTTC
TRBV28,NA,NA,TRBJ1-5,CASTSPGRSQPQHF,TGTGCCAGCACCTCACCCGGGAGGAGTCAGCCCCAGCATTTT
TRBV19,few,TRBD1,TRBJ1-5,CASSSQGGFGNQPQHF,TGTGCCAGTAGTTCACAGGGGGGGTTCGGCAATCAGCCCCAGCATTTT
TRBV7-8,NA,NA,TRBJ1-6,CASSPHTGNSPLHF,TGTGCCAGCAGCCCCCATACAGGGAATTCACCCCTCCACTTT
TRBV27,NA,NA,TRBJ2-7,CASSLTSGGPTPYEQYF,TGTGCCAGCAGTTTAACCTCCGGGGGTCCAACCCCCTACGAGCAGTACTTC
TRBV29-1,few,NA,TRBJ2-5,CSVARVYQETQYF,TGCAGCGTTGCGAGGGTCTACCAAGAGACCCAGTACTTC